The 22 T cell receptor beta chains presented below share a single source sample, sequenced in a study of T cells in Graves' hyperthyroidism and ophthalmopathy. From RNA transcripts, TCR beta CDR3 regions were amplified. HTBI primers were employed in a first-round RT-PCR of the TCR CDR3. TCRdb reprocessed the multiplex PCR reads with MiXCR, giving one entry per CDR3 protein. Of around 340,000 distinct CDR3 sequences listed, around 18% were seen once; the top ten hold about 14%. The sequencing sample was made of blood. The receptor source for this set is a woman aged 40 to 55 with Graves' ophthalmopathy.

The chain carries TRBV5-1 and TRBJ2-7; D remains unclear. The CDR3 length is 14 residues. CDR1 SGHRS and CDR2 YFSETQ come from the germline V gene. Trimming cost V 0 bases and J 2 bases, with 9 bases left between them. The CDR3 protein is CASSLGAGTYEQYV. CDR3 coding DNA: TGCGCCAGCAGCTTGGGGGCTGGAACCTACGAGCAGTACGTC.

This clonotype was seen at least ten times. The rearrangement links TRBV2 to TRBJ2-7, with 7 bases identical to TRBD1. Germline V gene sequence: CDR1 SNHLY, CDR2 FYNNEI. The ends lost 7 bases at V and 5 bases at J; junction bases unmatched: 14. This CDR3 spans 15 amino acids. CDR3 sequence reads: CASTPTRQGTNEQYF. The CDR3 DNA reads as TGTGCCAGCACTCCAACTCGACAGGGAACGAACGAGCAGTACTTC.

This clonotype occurred many times. The J gene is TRBJ2-5, the V gene TRBV5-1; D is tentatively TRBD1 or TRBD2 (5 bases each). The germline V gene encodes CDR1 SGHRS and CDR2 YFSETQ. Trimming cost V 3 bases and J 2 bases, with 11 bases left between them. This CDR3 is built from 14 residues. The CDR3 bases are TGCGCCAGCAGCTACCGGGGCGGGCAAGAGACCCAGTACTTC. It specifies CASSYRGGQETQYF. Drawing the rest from reference TRBV5-1 and TRBJ2-5, the complete variable domain is KAGVTQTPRYLIKTRGQQVTLSCSPISGHRSVSWYQQTPGQGLQFLFEYFSETQRNKGNFPGRFSGRQFSNSRSEMNVSTLELGDSALYLCASSYRGGQETQYFGPGTRLLVL.

This clonotype was seen ten or more times. The J gene is TRBJ1-5, the V gene TRBV7-8; no clear D. CDR1 is SGHVS and CDR2 is FQNEAQ in the germline V gene. CDR3 length: 15 residues. The V end was cut by 3 bases, the J end by 3 bases, with 12 bases between. The CDR3 spells CASSLPGWDNQPQHF. CDR3 DNA sequence: TGTGCCAGCAGCTTGCCGGGGTGGGACAATCAGCCCCAGCATTTT. The complete variable domain, with remaining parts taken from reference TRBV7-8 and TRBJ1-5, reads GAGVSQSPRYKVAKRGQDVALRCDPISGHVSLFWYQQALGQGPEFLTYFQNEAQLDKSGLPSDRFFAERPEGSVSTLKIQRTQQEDSAVYLCASSLPGWDNQPQHFGDGTRLSIL.

The table lists this clonotype with many counts. J is TRBJ1-1 and V is TRBV18; TRBD1 aligns across 7 bases. After removal of 6 bases from V and 1 base from J, the junction contained 8 bases not matched to a gene. There are 15 residues in the CDR3. CDR1 and CDR2 from the germline V gene are KGHSH and LQKENI. CDR3 DNA: TGTGCCAGCTCGCCCTCGGGACAGAGGAACACTGAAGCTTTCTTT. Translating it yields CASSPSGQRNTEAFF. The variable domain in full, completed from reference TRBV18 and TRBJ1-1, reads NAGVMQNPRHLVRRRGQEARLRCSPMKGHSHVYWYRQLPEEGLKFMVYLQKENIIDESGMPKERFSAEFPKEGPSILRIQQVVRGDSAAYFCASSPSGQRNTEAFFGQGTRLTVV.

V usage is TRBV18 and J usage is TRBJ2-5; D gene unclear. Germline CDR1 is KGHSH and CDR2 is LQKENI. The CDR3 is 13 amino acids. V was trimmed by 4 bases and J by 3 bases, leaving 9 bases between them. As DNA, the CDR3 is TGTGCCAGCTCACGCCGGACGGAAGAGACCCAGTACTTC. It encodes CASSRRTEETQYF.

At least ten counts were recorded for this clonotype. V is TRBV6-1 and J is TRBJ2-7; TRBD1 matches 7 bases. This CDR3 contains 14 residues. V lost 6 bases, J lost 6 bases, and 11 bases stayed unmatched. Germline V gives CDR1 MNHNS, CDR2 SASEGT. The CDR3 is CASRGRDSLSEQYF. CDR3 bases: TGTGCCAGCAGGGGACGGGACAGCCTCTCCGAGCAGTACTTC.

This clonotype was recorded many times. The chain couples TRBV5-1 to TRBJ1-2; D remains unclear. Germline lookup yields CDR1 SGHRS and CDR2 YFSETQ. CDR3 length: 14 residues. The V and J ends lost 0 bases and 7 bases respectively, with 13 bases between them. CDR3 coding DNA: TGCGCCAGCAGCTTGGGGCAGAGTATTTTTGGCTACACCTTC. Protein product: CASSLGQSIFGYTF.

This clonotype was detected many times. This sequence joins TRBV15 and TRBJ2-7, with 8 positions matching TRBD1. Trimming took 4 bases from V and 2 from J; bases not matched to a gene: 4. Germline CDR1 LNHNV, CDR2 YYDKDF (reference sequence). This CDR3 region has 14 residues. The CDR3 protein is CATSTDRGPYEQYF. The DNA of the CDR3 is TGTGCCACCAGCACAGACAGGGGACCCTACGAGCAGTACTTC.

The CDR3 spells CASSPAGTNTEAFF. In DNA, the CDR3 is TGTGCCAGTAGTCCAGCCGGGACCAACACTGAAGCTTTCTTT. The rearrangement uses TRBV27 and TRBJ1-1, with a possible D match to TRBD1 (5 bases). Germline assignment: CDR1 MNHEY and CDR2 SMNVEV (reference sequence). V lost 9 bases and J 2 bases, leaving 16 bases between the germline ends. The CDR3 sequence is 14 residues long.

This clonotype was detected ten times or more. This chain links TRBV4-1 with TRBJ1-5; maybe TRBD1 (6 bases). There are 15 residues in the CDR3. V lost 2 bases to trimming and J lost 4 bases, with 12 bases between them. The V gene's germline CDR1 is MGHRA and CDR2 YSYEKL. CDR3 sequence: CASSQPGTTNQPQHF. The CDR3 DNA reads as TGCGCCAGCAGCCAACCAGGGACAACGAATCAGCCCCAGCATTTT.

This clonotype was seen many times. This chain joins TRBV7-8 and TRBJ2-3; D is unclear. Germline V gene data show CDR1 as SGHVS and CDR2 as FQNEAQ. Deletions cut 3 bases from V and 0 bases from J, with 13 bases between. The CDR3 is made up of 16 amino acids. The CDR3 region is CASSLLDPRSTDTQYF. The CDR3 DNA sequence: TGTGCCAGCAGCTTGCTGGACCCCCGTAGCACAGATACGCAGTATTTT.

DNA for the CDR3: TGTGCCAGCAGCCCGACATGGGGTGAAGCTTTCTTT. This sequence encodes CASSPTWGEAFF. The chain joins TRBV12-3 or TRBV12-4 to TRBJ1-1, with D unresolved. This CDR3 contains 12 residues. Trimming cost V 6 bases and J 7 bases, with 12 bases left between them.

The chain employs TRBV6-1 and TRBJ1-1; no clear D gene. Germline V gene lookup returns CDR1 MNHNS and CDR2 SASEGT. Trimming shortened V by 7 bases and J by 5 bases, and 14 bases separated the two germline ends. The CDR3 length is 13 residues. CDR3 coding DNA: TGTGCCAGCACTCTATCCCTTGGTACTGAAGCTTTCTTT. Translation gives CASTLSLGTEAFF.

This clonotype was found many times. Germline is not matched at one junction end, which may reflect a read error. The rearrangement links TRBV7-8 to TRBJ2-5; D uncertain. The CDR3 spans 14 residues. Per germline, CDR1 SGHVS and CDR2 FQNEAQ. In DNA, the CDR3 is TGTGCCAGCAGCCGCACTACCCTCGGAGAGGCCCAGTACTTC. Its translation: CASSRTTLGEAQYF. Looking up the rest from reference TRBV7-8 and TRBJ2-5 gives the full variable domain: GAGVSQSPRYKVAKRGQDVALRCDPISGHVSLFWYQQALGQGPEFLTYFQNEAQLDKSGLPSDRFFAERPEGSVSTLKIQRTQQEDSAVYLCASSRTTLGEAQYFGPGTRLLVL.

This clonotype was seen a few times. The J gene is TRBJ1-1, the V gene TRBV29-1, with D unclear. Germline V gene sequence: CDR1 SQVTM, CDR2 ANQGSEA. CDR3 length: 11 amino acids. In DNA, the CDR3 is TGCAGAGCGGAAGAGGGCACTGAAGCTTTCTTT. It is translated as CRAEEGTEAFF.

The rearrangement joins TRBV4-1 to TRBJ2-7; D might be TRBD1 or TRBD2, each matching 5 bases. V lost 0 bases and J lost 2, with 20 bases in between. The CDR3 loop spans 18 amino acids. The V gene's germline CDR1 is MGHRA and CDR2 YSYEKL. This CDR3 is CASSQDPPHKGRPYEQYF. The DNA of the CDR3 is TGCGCCAGCAGCCAAGACCCCCCACACAAGGGACGACCCTACGAGCAGTACTTC.

This clonotype was counted a few times. The rearrangement links TRBV5-1 to TRBJ1-1, with TRBD1 matching 9 bases. Germline V CDR1 and CDR2: SGHRS, YFSETQ. Unmatched junction bases numbered 13, after V lost 4 bases and J lost 0 bases. This CDR3 has 18 amino acids. CDR3 sequence (DNA): TGCGCCAGCAGCATGGACCTGGGACAGGGTAAAATGAACACTGAAGCTTTCTTT. This translates into CASSMDLGQGKMNTEAFF.

The V and J genes are TRBV5-1 and TRBJ2-1, with 8 bases identical to TRBD1. The length of the CDR3 is 17 residues. J was trimmed by 3 bases and V by 2 bases; bases with no gene match: 10. Germline values: CDR1 SGHRS, CDR2 YFSETQ. CDR3 sequence (DNA): TGCGCCAGCAGCTTAGGACAGGGATCAGCGCGCTACAATGAGCAGTTCTTC. Its translation: CASSLGQGSARYNEQFF. The full variable domain, its missing parts supplied by reference TRBV5-1 and TRBJ2-1, is KAGVTQTPRYLIKTRGQQVTLSCSPISGHRSVSWYQQTPGQGLQFLFEYFSETQRNKGNFPGRFSGRQFSNSRSEMNVSTLELGDSALYLCASSLGQGSARYNEQFFGPGTRLTVL.

This clonotype came up many times. The chain couples TRBV19 to TRBJ1-5; D is unresolved. This CDR3 is built from 15 residues. Germline V gene sequence: CDR1 LNHDA, CDR2 SQIVND (reference sequence). V gave up 3 bases and J gave up 0 bases, with 9 bases separating them. In nucleotides, the CDR3 is TGTGCCAGTAGTATTAAAGGGCATAGCAATCAGCCCCAGCATTTT. Its protein is CASSIKGHSNQPQHF.

The table lists this clonotype with many counts. The chain is built from TRBV6-2 or TRBV6-3 and TRBJ2-7; 10 bases line up with TRBD2. The ends lost 6 bases at V and 4 bases at J; junction bases unmatched: 6. CDR1 is MNHEY and CDR2 is SVGEGT in the germline V gene. CDR3 length: 14 amino acids. CDR3 region: CASSPGTSVYEQYF. The CDR3, as DNA: TGTGCCAGCAGCCCCGGGACTAGCGTGTACGAGCAGTACTTC.

This clonotype was seen at least ten times. CDR3 sequence (DNA): TGTGCCAGTAGTACCTTAGGGGAAAGAAATCAGCCCCAGCATTTT. This sequence encodes CASSTLGERNQPQHF. The J gene is TRBJ1-5, the V gene TRBV19; perhaps TRBD1 as D (5 bases). The CDR3 is made up of 15 amino acids. V shed 4 bases and J shed 4 bases, with 14 bases lying between them. Germline V gene data show CDR1 as LNHDA and CDR2 as SQIVND (reference sequence). Based on the CDR3 plus reference TRBV19 and TRBJ1-5, the full variable domain is DGGITQSPKYLFRKEGQNVTLSCEQNLNHDAMYWYRQDPGQGLRLIYYSQIVNDFQKGDIAEGYSVSREKKESFPLTVTSAQKNPTAFYLCASSTLGERNQPQHFGDGTRLSIL.